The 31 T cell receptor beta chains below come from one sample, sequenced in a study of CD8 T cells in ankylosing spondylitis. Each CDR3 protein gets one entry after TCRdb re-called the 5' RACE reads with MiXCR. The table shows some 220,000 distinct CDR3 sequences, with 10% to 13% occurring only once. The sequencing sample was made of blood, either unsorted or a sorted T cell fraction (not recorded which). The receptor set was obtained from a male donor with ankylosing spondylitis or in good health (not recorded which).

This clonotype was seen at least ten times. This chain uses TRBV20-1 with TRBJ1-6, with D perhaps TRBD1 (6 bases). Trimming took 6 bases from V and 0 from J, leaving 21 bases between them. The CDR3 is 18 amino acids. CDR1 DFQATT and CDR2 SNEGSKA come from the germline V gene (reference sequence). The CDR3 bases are TGCAGTGCCCGGAGGGAGGGGGTTTCGGGCTCCTATAATTCACCCCTCCACTTT. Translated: CSARREGVSGSYNSPLHF.

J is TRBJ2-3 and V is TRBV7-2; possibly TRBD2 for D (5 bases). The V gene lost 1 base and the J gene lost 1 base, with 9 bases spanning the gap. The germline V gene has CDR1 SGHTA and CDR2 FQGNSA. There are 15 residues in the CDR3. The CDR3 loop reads CASSLDRSGTDTQYF. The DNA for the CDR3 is TGTGCCAGCAGCTTAGACCGTAGCGGCACAGATACGCAGTATTTT.

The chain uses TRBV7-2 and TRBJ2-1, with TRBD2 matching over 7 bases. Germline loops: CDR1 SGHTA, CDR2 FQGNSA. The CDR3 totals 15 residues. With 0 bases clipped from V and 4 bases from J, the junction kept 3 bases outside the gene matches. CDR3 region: CASSLAGGNYNEQFF. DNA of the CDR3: TGTGCCAGCAGCTTAGCGGGGGGGAATTACAATGAGCAGTTCTTC. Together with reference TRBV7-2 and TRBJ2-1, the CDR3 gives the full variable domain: GAGVSQSPSNKVTEKGKDVELRCDPISGHTALYWYRQSLGQGLEFLIYFQGNSAPDKSGLPSDRFSAERTGGSVSTLTIQRTQQEDSAVYLCASSLAGGNYNEQFFGPGTRLTVL.

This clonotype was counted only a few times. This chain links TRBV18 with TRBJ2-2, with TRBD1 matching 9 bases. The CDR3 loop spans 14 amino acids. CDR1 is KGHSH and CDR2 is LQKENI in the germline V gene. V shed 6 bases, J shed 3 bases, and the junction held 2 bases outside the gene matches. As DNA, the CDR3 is TGTGCCAGCTCGGGGACAGGGTACACCGGGGAGCTGTTTTTT. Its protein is CASSGTGYTGELFF.

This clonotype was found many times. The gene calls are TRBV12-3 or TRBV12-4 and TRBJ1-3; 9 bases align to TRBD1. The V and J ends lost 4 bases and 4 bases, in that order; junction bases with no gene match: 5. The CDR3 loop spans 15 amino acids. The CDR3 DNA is TGTGCCAGCAGTTCCCAAGGACAGGGGGGAAACACCATATATTTT. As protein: CASSSQGQGGNTIYF.

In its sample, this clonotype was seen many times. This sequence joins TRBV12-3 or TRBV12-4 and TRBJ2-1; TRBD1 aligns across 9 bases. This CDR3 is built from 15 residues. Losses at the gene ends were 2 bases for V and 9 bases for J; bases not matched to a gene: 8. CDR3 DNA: TGTGCCAGCAGTTTACGACAGGGGGAAAAGGGTGAGCAGTTCTTC. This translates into CASSLRQGEKGEQFF.

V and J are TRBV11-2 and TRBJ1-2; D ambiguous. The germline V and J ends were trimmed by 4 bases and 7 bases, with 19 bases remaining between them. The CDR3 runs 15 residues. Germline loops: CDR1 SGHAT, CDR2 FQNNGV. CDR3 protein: CASSSAGTVFGGYTF. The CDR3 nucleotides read TGTGCCAGCAGCTCCGCGGGCACGGTTTTTGGTGGCTACACCTTC.

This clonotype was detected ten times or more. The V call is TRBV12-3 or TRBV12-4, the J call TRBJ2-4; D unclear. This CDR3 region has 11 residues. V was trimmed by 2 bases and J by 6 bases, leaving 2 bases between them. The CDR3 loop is CASSLLNIQYF. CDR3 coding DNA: TGTGCCAGCAGTTTACTAAACATTCAGTACTTC.

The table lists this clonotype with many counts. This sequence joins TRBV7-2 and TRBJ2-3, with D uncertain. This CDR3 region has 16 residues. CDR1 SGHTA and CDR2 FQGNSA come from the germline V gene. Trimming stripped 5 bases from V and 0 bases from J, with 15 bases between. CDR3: CASSPIGVGSTDTQYF. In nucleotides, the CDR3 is TGTGCCAGCAGCCCCATCGGAGTCGGCAGCACAGATACGCAGTATTTT.

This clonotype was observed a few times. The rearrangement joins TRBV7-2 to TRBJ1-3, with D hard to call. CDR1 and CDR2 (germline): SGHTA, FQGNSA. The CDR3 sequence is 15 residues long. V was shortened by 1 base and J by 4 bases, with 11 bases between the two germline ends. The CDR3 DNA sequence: TGTGCCAGCAGCTTAGTAGCGGAGGAAGGAAACACCATATATTTT. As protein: CASSLVAEEGNTIYF.

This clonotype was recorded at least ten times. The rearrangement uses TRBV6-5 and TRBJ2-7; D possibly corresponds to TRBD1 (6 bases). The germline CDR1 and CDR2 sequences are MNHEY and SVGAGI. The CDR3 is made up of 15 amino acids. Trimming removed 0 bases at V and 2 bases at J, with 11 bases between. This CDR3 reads CASSYSGAVTYEQYF. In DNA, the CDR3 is TGTGCCAGCAGTTACTCGGGGGCAGTAACCTACGAGCAGTACTTC.

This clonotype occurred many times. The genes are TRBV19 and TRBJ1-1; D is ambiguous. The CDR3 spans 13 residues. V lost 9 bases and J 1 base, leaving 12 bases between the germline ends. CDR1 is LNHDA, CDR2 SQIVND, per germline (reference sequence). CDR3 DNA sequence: TGTGCCAGCAGTCCGAGCCAGAACACTGAAGCTTTCTTT. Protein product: CASSPSQNTEAFF.

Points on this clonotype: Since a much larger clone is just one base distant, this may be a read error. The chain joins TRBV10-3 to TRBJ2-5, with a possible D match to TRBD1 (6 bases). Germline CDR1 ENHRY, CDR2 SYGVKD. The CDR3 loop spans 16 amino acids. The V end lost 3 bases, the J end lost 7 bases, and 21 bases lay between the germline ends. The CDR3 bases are TGTGCCATCAGTGACCTTACGGCAGGGGAAGGGGGGACCCAGTACTTC. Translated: CAISDLTAGEGGTQYF.

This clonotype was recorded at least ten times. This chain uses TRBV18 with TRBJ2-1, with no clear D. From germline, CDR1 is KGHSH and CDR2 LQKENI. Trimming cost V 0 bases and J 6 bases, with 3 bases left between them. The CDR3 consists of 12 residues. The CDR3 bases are TGTGCCAGCTCACCACCCTCCAATGAGCAGTTCTTC. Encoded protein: CASSPPSNEQFF.

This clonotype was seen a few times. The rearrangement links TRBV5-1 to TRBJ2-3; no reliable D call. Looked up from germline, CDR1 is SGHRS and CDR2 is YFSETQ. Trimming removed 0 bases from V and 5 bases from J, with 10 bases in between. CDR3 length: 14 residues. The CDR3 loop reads CASSLGTAEDTQYF. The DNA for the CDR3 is TGCGCCAGCAGCTTGGGAACGGCGGAAGATACGCAGTATTTT.

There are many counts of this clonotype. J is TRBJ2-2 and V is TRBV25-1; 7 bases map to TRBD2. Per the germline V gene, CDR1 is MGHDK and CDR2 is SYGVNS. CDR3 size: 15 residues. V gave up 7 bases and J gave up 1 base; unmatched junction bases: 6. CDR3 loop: CASNGASGNTGELFF. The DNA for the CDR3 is TGTGCCAGCAACGGGGCTAGCGGGAACACCGGGGAGCTGTTTTTT.

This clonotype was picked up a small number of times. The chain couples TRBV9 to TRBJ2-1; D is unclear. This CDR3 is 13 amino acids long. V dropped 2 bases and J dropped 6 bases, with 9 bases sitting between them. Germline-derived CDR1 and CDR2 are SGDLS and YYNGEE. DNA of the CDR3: TGTGCCAGCAGCGTGAGCCACGGCAATGAGCAGTTCTTC. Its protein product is CASSVSHGNEQFF.

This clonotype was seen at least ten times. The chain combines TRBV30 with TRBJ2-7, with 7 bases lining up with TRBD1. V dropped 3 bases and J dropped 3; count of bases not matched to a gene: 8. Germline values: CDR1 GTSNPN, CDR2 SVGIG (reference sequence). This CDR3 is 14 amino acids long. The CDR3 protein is CAWSPPRGSYEQYF. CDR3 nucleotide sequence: TGTGCCTGGAGCCCTCCCAGGGGGAGCTACGAGCAGTACTTC.

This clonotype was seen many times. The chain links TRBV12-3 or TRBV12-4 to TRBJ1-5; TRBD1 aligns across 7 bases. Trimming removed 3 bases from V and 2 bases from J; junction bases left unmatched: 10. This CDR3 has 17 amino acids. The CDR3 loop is CASSFGQGVLGNQPQHF. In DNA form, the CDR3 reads TGTGCCAGCAGTTTCGGGCAGGGGGTTTTGGGCAATCAGCCCCAGCATTTT.

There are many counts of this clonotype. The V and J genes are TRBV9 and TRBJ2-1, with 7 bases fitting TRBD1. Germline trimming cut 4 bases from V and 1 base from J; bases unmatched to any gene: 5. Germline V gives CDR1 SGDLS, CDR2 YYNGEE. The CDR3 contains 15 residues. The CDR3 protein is CASSLTGVSYNEQFF. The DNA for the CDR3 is TGTGCCAGCAGCTTAACAGGGGTATCCTACAATGAGCAGTTCTTC.

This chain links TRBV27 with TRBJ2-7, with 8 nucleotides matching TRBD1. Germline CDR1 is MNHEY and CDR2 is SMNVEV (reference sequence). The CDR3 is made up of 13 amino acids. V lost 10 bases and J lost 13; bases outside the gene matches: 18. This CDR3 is CATSLGQGQSRYF. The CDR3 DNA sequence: TGTGCCACGTCGCTCGGACAGGGCCAATCCAGATACTTC.

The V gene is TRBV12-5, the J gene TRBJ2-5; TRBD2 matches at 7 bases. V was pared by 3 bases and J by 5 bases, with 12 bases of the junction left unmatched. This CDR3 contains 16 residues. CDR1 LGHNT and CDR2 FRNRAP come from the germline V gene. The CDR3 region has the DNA TGTGCTAGTGGTTTTTGTCTAGCGGTTAACGGGGAGACCCAGTACTTC. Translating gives CASGFCLAVNGETQYF.

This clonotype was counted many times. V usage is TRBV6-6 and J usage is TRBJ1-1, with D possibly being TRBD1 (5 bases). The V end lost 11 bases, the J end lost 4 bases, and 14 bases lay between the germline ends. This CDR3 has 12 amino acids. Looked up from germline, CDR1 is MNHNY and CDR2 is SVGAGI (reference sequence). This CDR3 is CASATASTEAFF. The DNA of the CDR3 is TGTGCCTCCGCGACAGCCTCCACTGAAGCTTTCTTT.

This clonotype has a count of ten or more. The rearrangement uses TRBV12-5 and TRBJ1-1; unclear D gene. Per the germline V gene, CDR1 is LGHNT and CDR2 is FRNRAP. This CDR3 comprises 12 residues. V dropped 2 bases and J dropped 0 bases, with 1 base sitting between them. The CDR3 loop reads CASGLLNTEAFF. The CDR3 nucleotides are TGTGCTAGTGGTTTGCTGAACACTGAAGCTTTCTTT.

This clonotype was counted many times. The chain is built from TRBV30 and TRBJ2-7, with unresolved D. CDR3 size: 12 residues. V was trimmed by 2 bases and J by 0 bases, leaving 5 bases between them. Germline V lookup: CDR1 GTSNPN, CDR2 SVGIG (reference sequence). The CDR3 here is CAWSISSYEQYF. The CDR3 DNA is TGTGCCTGGAGTATCTCCTCCTACGAGCAGTACTTC.

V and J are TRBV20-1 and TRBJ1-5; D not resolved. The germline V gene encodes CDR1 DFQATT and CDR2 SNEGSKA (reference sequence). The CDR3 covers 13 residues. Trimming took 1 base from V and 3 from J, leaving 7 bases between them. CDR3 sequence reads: CSARADHNQPQHF. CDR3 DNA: TGCAGTGCTAGAGCCGATCACAATCAGCCCCAGCATTTT.

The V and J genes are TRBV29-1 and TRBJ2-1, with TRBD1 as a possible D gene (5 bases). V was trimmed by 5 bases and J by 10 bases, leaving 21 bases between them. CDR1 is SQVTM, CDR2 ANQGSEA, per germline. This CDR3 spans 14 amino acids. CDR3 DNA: TGCAGCGTTCGAGCGCAGGGCTCCCTATCGGAGCAGTTCTTC. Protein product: CSVRAQGSLSEQFF.

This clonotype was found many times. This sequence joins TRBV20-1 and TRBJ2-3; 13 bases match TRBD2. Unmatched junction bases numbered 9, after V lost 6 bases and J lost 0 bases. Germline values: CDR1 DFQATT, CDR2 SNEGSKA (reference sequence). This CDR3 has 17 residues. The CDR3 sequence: CSAMGLAGHLSTDTQYF. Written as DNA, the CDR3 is TGCAGTGCCATGGGACTAGCGGGGCACCTTAGCACAGATACGCAGTATTTT.

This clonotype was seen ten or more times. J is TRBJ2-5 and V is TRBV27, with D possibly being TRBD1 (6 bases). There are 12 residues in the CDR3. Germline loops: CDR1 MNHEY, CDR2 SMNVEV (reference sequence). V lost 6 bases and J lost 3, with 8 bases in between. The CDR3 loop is CASRGQKETQYF. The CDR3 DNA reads TGTGCCAGCAGAGGACAGAAAGAGACCCAGTACTTC.

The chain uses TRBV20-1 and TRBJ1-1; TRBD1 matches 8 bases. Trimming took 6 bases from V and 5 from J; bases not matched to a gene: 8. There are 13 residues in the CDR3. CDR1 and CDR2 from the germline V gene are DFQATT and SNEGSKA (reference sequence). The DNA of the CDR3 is TGCAGTGCACTCCGGACAGGGCTTACTGAAGCTTTCTTT. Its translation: CSALRTGLTEAFF.

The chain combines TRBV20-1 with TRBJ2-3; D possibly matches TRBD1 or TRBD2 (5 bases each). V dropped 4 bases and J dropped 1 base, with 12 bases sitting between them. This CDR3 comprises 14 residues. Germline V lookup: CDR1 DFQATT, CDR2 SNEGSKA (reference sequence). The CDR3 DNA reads TGCAGTGCTATAGAGGGGACGGGCACAGATACGCAGTATTTT. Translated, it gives CSAIEGTGTDTQYF.